This T cell receptor beta chain is drawn from a study of T cell responses to AZD1222 COVID-19 vaccine (TCRdb year 2021). Background for the entire study: TCR sequencing covered 233 trial participants: roughly 200 given two doses of AZD1222 and 26 given two doses of MenACWY control vaccine. Trial participants were enrolled by age into 18-55, 56-69 and 70-plus year subgroups, with around 150, 28 and 57 TCR-sequenced participants respectively. Study-level results and caveats: Participants were mostly white British, with more females than males. The authors suggested clonal diversity may have been underestimated. The whole spike protein was spanned by vaccine-associated CD4 TCRs, and dominant responses were seen in regions 160-218 and 743-854. Because no day 14 peak-response samples were available, repertoires were characterized only after the peak T cell response. Only five or six AZD1222 recipients were SARS-CoV-2 seropositive at baseline, limiting conclusions about previously exposed vaccinees. Nearly half of unique spike-specific TCRs reportedly recognized epitopes outside regions mutated in the B.1.351 and B.1.1.7 variants. After two AZD1222 doses, both the breadth and the depth of spike-specific TCRs were significantly higher than at day 0 and than in MenACWY recipients. The 56-69-year group was small, and its depth increase did not reach significance, likely because of low power.

CDR1 and CDR2, looked up from the germline V gene, are SQVTM and ANQGSEA. CDR3 length: 13 amino acids, cysteine to phenylalanine. Only the CDR3 region is kept as DNA, spanning 39 bases read in frame from base 1. V is pared back by 5 bases and J by 2 bases, with 11 bases lying between the germline termini. On this clone itself: The specificity of this receptor is unknown. Qualities for individual bases were not recorded, and no much larger clone is one base off.

Explained via the paper, the time point label denotes: about 28 days (+/-7) after the second vaccine dose. AZD1222 recipients with second doses at about 4 weeks or about 12 weeks were pooled, because spike-specific TCR depth and breadth did not differ between schedules. Vaccinee samples were obtained from the UK trials COV001 and COV002, which included a single-blind randomized controlled phase 2/3 trial of AZD1222 (ChAdOx1 nCoV-19) in healthy adults. For TCRbeta chain sequencing, PBMC samples were collected from trial participants at day 0 and at day 28 after the second dose. The CDR3 regions of human TCRbeta chains were analyzed by immunosequencing. Processing in the source paper ran as follows. TCRs in the repertoires were compared against a reference library of SARS-CoV-2-specific TCRs that had been generated with the MIRA antigen-specificity platform. Breadth was defined as the fraction of unique TCRs that were SARS-CoV-2-associated. Depth was defined as the fraction of total T cells that were SARS-CoV-2-associated. Using the MIRA data, each spike-specific TCR was assigned both to the spike region to which the TCR was reactive and to a CD4 or CD8 class. Log10-transformed breadth and depth values were compared by one-way ANOVA with Sidak's multiple comparisons tests. As stored in TCRdb, this immuneACCESS dataset retains in-frame rearrangements with V and J assigned. A fraction of the clones does not appear; measured against another copy, unresolved V genes explain less than half of the discrepancy, and the remainder lacks a known reason. That table is the source of V, J and clone size, and D and trimming were worked out from the DNA. The sample table contains tens of thousands of clones; only one count was recorded for over 80% of them. Of the sample, 2% to 3% is held by the ten largest clones.

The sequence derives from an adult who received the AZD1222 COVID-19 vaccine. Recombination linked TRBV29-1 to TRBJ2-3; TRBD1 is perhaps the D gene, given 6 matching bases. Sequencing used peripheral blood, obtained 28 days after the second AZD1222 dose. At the DNA level, the sequence is TGCAGCGTTCCCCAGGGGTCCACAGATACGCAGTATTTT. Its protein product is CSVPQGSTDTQYF.